The subject of this entry is one TCR beta chain. Within the sample, other DNA sequences also encode this same CDR3. Per the original data handling: Quantification of nucleated cells was approximated via reference gene primer amplification. Some clones are missing from TCRdb's copy, which holds only in-frame ones; the method was immunoSEQ multiplex PCR. V and J calls and clone size follow that table, whereas D and trimming were derived from the DNA. The data show 200,000 to 250,000 clones, 85% to 90% seen once. This CDR3 comprises 13 residues. V lost 3 bases and J 2 bases, leaving 8 bases between the germline ends. Germline V gives CDR1 SGHNT, CDR2 YYREEE (reference sequence). This specimen comes from a study of blood T cell repertoires in COVID-19. About the research overall: Italy, Spain and the United States were the sources of the convalescent and acute COVID-19 samples.

This chain joins TRBV5-4 and TRBJ1-2, with a weak D call TRBD1 (6 bases). This receptor was identified in a man aged 45-60 years with acute or convalescent COVID-19. Sequencing used peripheral blood. The CDR3 DNA is TGTGCCAGCAGCTCAGGACAGAACTATGGCTACACCTTC. Translation gives CASSSGQNYGYTF.